Each of the 18 T cell receptor beta chains below was sequenced from the same sample in a study of T cell responses to AZD1222 COVID-19 vaccine. Data came from immunoSEQ multiplex PCR; TCRdb stores just in-frame clones and leaves some out. The table has some 100,000 clones, about 91% seen once. Specimen: peripheral blood, collected on day 0 of AZD1222 vaccination. These receptors all stem from an adult in good health.

The genes are TRBV20-1 and TRBJ2-1; 13 bases match TRBD2. The V and J ends lost 3 bases and 7 bases, in that order; junction bases with no gene match: 3. Germline CDR1 and CDR2: DFQATT and SNEGSKA (reference sequence). The CDR3 runs 14 residues. Here the CDR3 reads CSASRTSGSNEQFF. In DNA, the CDR3 is TGCAGTGCTAGTCGGACTAGCGGGAGTAATGAGCAGTTCTTC.

V and J are TRBV6-5 and TRBJ1-3; D unresolved. Germline-derived CDR1 and CDR2 are MNHEY and SVGAGI. Trimming stripped 7 bases from V and 3 bases from J, with 7 bases between. The CDR3 is made up of 12 amino acids. CDR3 coding DNA: TGTGCCAGCACCTCCGATGGAAACACCATATATTTT. Translation: CASTSDGNTIYF.

The chain recombines TRBV6-2 or TRBV6-3 with TRBJ1-1; D unclear. The CDR3 is made up of 16 amino acids. CDR1 and CDR2 from the germline V gene are MNHEY and SVGEGT. Trimming left V 2 bases short and J 1 base short, with 14 bases between. This CDR3 is CASSYPPEVSNTEAFF. The CDR3 nucleotides are TGTGCCAGCAGTTACCCCCCCGAGGTGTCGAACACTGAAGCTTTCTTT.

This clone was found once. The J gene is TRBJ2-7, the V gene TRBV6-1, with D uncertain. V lost 1 base and J lost 0, with 13 bases in between. This CDR3 spans 16 amino acids. CDR1 and CDR2 from the germline V gene are MNHNS and SASEGT. The CDR3 DNA follows: TGTGCCAGCAGTGAAGTTTTAAGGCCAGCCTCCTACGAGCAGTACTTC. Translated, it gives CASSEVLRPASYEQYF.

This clone was picked up a small number of times. CDR3 loop: CASSLRDSSEQFF. In DNA, the CDR3 is TGCGCCAGCAGCCTCCGGGACAGCAGTGAGCAGTTCTTC. This sequence joins TRBV5-1 and TRBJ2-1; TRBD1 matches 7 bases. CDR3 length: 13 residues. The trim removed 4 bases at V and 9 bases at J, leaving 7 bases unmatched. Germline V CDR1 and CDR2: SGHRS, YFSETQ.

The chain links TRBV19 to TRBJ1-3; D remains ambiguous. Trimming took 1 base from V and 4 from J, leaving 11 bases between them. In germline, CDR1 is LNHDA, CDR2 SQIVND (reference sequence). The CDR3 extends over 15 amino acids. The CDR3 sequence: CASSIGPGAGNTIYF. The CDR3 bases are TGTGCCAGTAGTATAGGGCCGGGTGCCGGAAACACCATATATTTT. Full variable domain (outside the CDR3, taken from reference TRBV19 and TRBJ1-3): DGGITQSPKYLFRKEGQNVTLSCEQNLNHDAMYWYRQDPGQGLRLIYYSQIVNDFQKGDIAEGYSVSREKKESFPLTVTSAQKNPTAFYLCASSIGPGAGNTIYFGEGSWLTVV.

The rearrangement uses TRBV10-1 and TRBJ1-6; D is undetermined. Germline CDR1 WNHNN, CDR2 SYGVQD (reference sequence). CDR3 length: 12 residues. Trimming removed 3 bases at V and 9 bases at J, with 6 bases between. The DNA for the CDR3 is TGCGCCAGCAGTGACCGTCGTTCACCCCTCCACTTT. It codes for CASSDRRSPLHF.

This chain connects TRBV3-1 (or the pseudogene TRBV3-2) to TRBJ1-4; the D gene is possibly TRBD1 (5 bases). V was pared by 2 bases and J by 7 bases, with 14 bases between. Germline V lookup: CDR1 LGHDT, CDR2 YNNKEL (reference sequence). The CDR3 is 15 residues long. The CDR3 here is CASSQSGRVGEKLFF. The DNA of the CDR3 is TGTGCCAGCAGCCAATCGGGCAGGGTGGGTGAAAAACTGTTTTTT.

This chain links TRBV9 with TRBJ1-1, with D unclear. The CDR3 contains 14 residues. The germline V gene encodes CDR1 SGDLS and CDR2 YYNGEE. V gave up 2 bases and J gave up 0 bases, with 8 bases separating them. DNA of the CDR3: TGTGCCAGCAGCGTGGCAGCGATGAACACTGAAGCTTTCTTT. As protein: CASSVAAMNTEAFF.

This chain connects TRBV3-1 (or the pseudogene TRBV3-2) to TRBJ2-2; possibly TRBD2 for D (6 bases). The CDR3 has 16 residues. Germline V gene sequence: CDR1 LGHDT, CDR2 YNNKEL (reference sequence). Trimming cost V 1 base and J 5 bases, with 14 bases left between them. The CDR3: CASSQGRLGDTGELFF. CDR3 in DNA: TGTGCCAGCAGCCAAGGCAGACTAGGGGATACCGGGGAGCTGTTTTTT.

The chain couples TRBV19 to TRBJ2-3; 8 bases are shared with TRBD2. CDR1 is LNHDA and CDR2 is SQIVND in the germline V gene (reference sequence). The CDR3 runs 14 residues. V trimming: 9 bases; J trimming: 4 bases; junction bases outside the gene matches: 9. The CDR3 here is CASGQRESSDTQYF. DNA for the CDR3: TGTGCCAGCGGCCAGCGGGAGAGCTCAGATACGCAGTATTTT.

This sequence joins TRBV25-1 and TRBJ2-3; 9 bases fit TRBD2. J gave up 5 bases and V 4 bases, and 4 bases lay outside the gene matches. CDR3 length: 14 amino acids. Germline CDR1 and CDR2: MGHDK and SYGVNS. The CDR3 here is CASSGSGSVDTQYF. In DNA, the CDR3 is TGTGCCAGCAGTGGTAGCGGGAGTGTAGATACGCAGTATTTT.

The rearrangement links TRBV2 to TRBJ1-2; D call uncertain. Trimming removed 8 bases at V and 4 bases at J, with 14 bases between. Per germline, CDR1 SNHLY and CDR2 FYNNEI. This CDR3 is 13 amino acids long. The CDR3 loop is CASGDAFPYGYTF. The CDR3 region has the DNA TGTGCCAGCGGGGATGCCTTCCCCTATGGCTACACCTTC.

The chain employs TRBV11-2 and TRBJ2-2, with 13 bases aligning to TRBD2. Per the germline V gene, CDR1 is SGHAT and CDR2 is FQNNGV. V gave up 5 bases and J gave up 8 bases; unmatched junction bases: 8. The CDR3 totals 16 residues. The CDR3 loop is CASSPGTSGVPGELFF. CDR3 sequence (DNA): TGTGCCAGCAGCCCCGGGACTAGCGGGGTGCCGGGGGAGCTGTTTTTT.

This clone was picked up a small number of times. The chain uses TRBV5-6 and TRBJ1-2; D uncertain. The CDR3 has 15 amino acids. Germline V gene lookup returns CDR1 SGHDT and CDR2 YYEEEE. Trimming shortened V by 0 bases and J by 6 bases, and 15 bases separated the two germline ends. Here the CDR3 reads CASSLGPTGGNGYTF. CDR3 bases: TGTGCCAGCAGCTTGGGCCCCACCGGAGGGAATGGCTACACCTTC.

This clone was seen just once. This rearrangement joins TRBV5-1 to TRBJ1-2; tentatively, D is TRBD1 (5 bases). The germline CDR1 and CDR2 sequences are SGHRS and YFSETQ. The CDR3 consists of 15 residues. Trimming took 4 bases from V and 7 from J, leaving 20 bases between them. Written as DNA, the CDR3 is TGCGCCAGCAGCCTCCGAGGGGCAGGAGTCTCTGGCTACACCTTC. This sequence encodes CASSLRGAGVSGYTF.

This CDR3 is CASSVTPERAEAFF. As DNA, the CDR3 is TGTGCCAGTAGTGTTACTCCTGAACGGGCTGAAGCTTTCTTT. The chain joins TRBV19 to TRBJ1-1; D is unclear. Germline-derived CDR1 and CDR2 are LNHDA and SQIVND (reference sequence). Trimming took 5 bases from V and 6 from J, leaving 16 bases between them. The CDR3 covers 14 residues. The variable domain in full, completed from reference TRBV19 and TRBJ1-1, reads DGGITQSPKYLFRKEGQNVTLSCEQNLNHDAMYWYRQDPGQGLRLIYYSQIVNDFQKGDIAEGYSVSREKKESFPLTVTSAQKNPTAFYLCASSVTPERAEAFFGQGTRLTVV.

The chain has TRBV4-1 and TRBJ1-1, with a possible D match to TRBD1 (6 bases). Trimming left V 4 bases short and J 6 bases short, with 15 bases between. The germline V gene has CDR1 MGHRA and CDR2 YSYEKL. The CDR3 sequence is 14 residues long. Here the CDR3 DNA reads TGCGCCAGCAGCCGGCTCAACAGGGACCCTGAAGCTTTCTTT. Translation: CASSRLNRDPEAFF.